This T cell receptor beta chain was sequenced for a study of blood T cell repertoires in COVID-19. Whole-study context: Nucleic acid was either cDNA or gDNA, and it came from T cells, B-cell-depleted T cells, or PBMCs.

Original data processing: By means of reference gene primer amplification, nucleated cell counts were estimated. This table comes from immunoSEQ multiplex PCR, and its TCRdb copy is limited to in-frame clones, with some not included. The DNA was the basis for D and trimming; V, J and clone size are from that table. The table includes 200,000 to 250,000 clones, roughly 84% detected once. V was pared by 0 bases and J by 5 bases, with 11 bases between. The CDR3 runs 16 residues. Seattle researchers signed up patients amid active infection and tracked them longitudinally. This clonotype was obtained from a man in his fifties or sixties with COVID-19, enrolled during active disease. The genes are TRBV23-1 and TRBJ1-6; tentative D call: TRBD1 (5 bases). TRBV23-1 is assigned to the ORF class and has an uncertain function. The specimen sequenced was peripheral blood. The CDR3 protein is CASSQSGRRDNSPLHF. CDR3 DNA: TGCGCCAGCAGTCAATCGGGACGGAGGGATAATTCACCCCTCCACTTT.